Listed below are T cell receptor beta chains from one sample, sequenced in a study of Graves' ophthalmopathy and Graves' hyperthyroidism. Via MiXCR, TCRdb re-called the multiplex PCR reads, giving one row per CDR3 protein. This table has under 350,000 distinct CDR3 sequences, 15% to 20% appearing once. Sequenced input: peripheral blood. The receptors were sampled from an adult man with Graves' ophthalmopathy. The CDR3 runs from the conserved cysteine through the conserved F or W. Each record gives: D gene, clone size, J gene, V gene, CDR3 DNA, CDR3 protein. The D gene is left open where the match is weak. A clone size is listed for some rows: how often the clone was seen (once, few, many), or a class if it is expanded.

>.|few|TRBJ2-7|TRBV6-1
TGTGCCAGCAGACAAAGCGGCTACGAGCAGTACTTC
CASRQSGYEQYF
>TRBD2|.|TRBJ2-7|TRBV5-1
TGCGCCAGCAGCTTGGAGGGCTTTTTCGGGGGGAGCGAGCAGTACTTC
CASSLEGFFGGSEQYF
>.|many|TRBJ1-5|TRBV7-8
TGTGCCAGCAGCTTGCGAGGATCGCTGTATAGCAATCAGCCCCAGCATTTT
CASSLRGSLYSNQPQHF
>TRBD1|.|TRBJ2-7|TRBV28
TGTGCCAGCAGTTCCCACAGGGGTGGGTACGAGCAGTACTTC
CASSSHRGGYEQYF
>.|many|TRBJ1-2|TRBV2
TGTGGCACAAGAGGGGGGCGCACCTATGGCTACACCTTC
CGTRGGRTYGYTF
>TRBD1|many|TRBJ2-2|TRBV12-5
TGTGCTAGTGGTTTGGTACTTTCGGGACAGGGGGCCACCGGGGAGCTGTTTTTT
CASGLVLSGQGATGELFF
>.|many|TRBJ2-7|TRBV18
TGTGCCAGCTCGGCGGGACTTTACGAGCAGTACTTC
CASSAGLYEQYF
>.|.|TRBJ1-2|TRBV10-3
TGTGCCTCACAAACCTCGTCGAGGGATCCCTATGGCTACATCTTC
CASQTSSRDPYGYIF
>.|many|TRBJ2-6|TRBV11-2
TGTGCCAGCAGCTTAGGAGGGCCCGCTGGGGCCAACGTCCTGACTTTC
CASSLGGPAGANVLTF
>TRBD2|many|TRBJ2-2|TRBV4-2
TGTGCCAGCAGCCAAACAGCCCGCGGGGGCACCGGGGAGCTGTTTTTT
CASSQTARGGTGELFF
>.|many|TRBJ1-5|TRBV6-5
TGTGCCAGCAGTTACACGCGGACAGATCCTAATCAGCCCCAGCATTTT
CASSYTRTDPNQPQHF
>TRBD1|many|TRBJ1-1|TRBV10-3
TGTGCCAACAGACAGGGTATGAACACTGAAGCTTTCTTT
CANRQGMNTEAFF
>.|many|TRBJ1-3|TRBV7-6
TGTGCCAGCAGCTTAGCCGGGGTGAAGGATGGAAACACCATATATTTT
CASSLAGVKDGNTIYF
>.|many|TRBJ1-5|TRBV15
TGTGCCACCAGCAGAGATCAGCAGCCCCAGCATTTT
CATSRDQQPQHF
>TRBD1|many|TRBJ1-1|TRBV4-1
TGCGCCAGCAGCCAAGAATGGGCGCCCGGACAGGCCGACATGAACACTGAAGCTTTCTTT
CASSQEWAPGQADMNTEAFF
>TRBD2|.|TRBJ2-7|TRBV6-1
TGTGCCAGCAGTGGTCGATGTGCGGGAGCGTACGAGCAGTCCTTC
CASSGRCAGAYEQSF
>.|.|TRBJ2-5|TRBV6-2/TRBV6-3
TGTGCCAGCAGTAACCCCTACGAGACCCAGTACTTC
CASSNPYETQYF